This T cell receptor beta chain emerged from a study of blood T cell repertoires in COVID-19. Whole-study context: Samples came from the United States, Italy and Spain, spanning acute and convalescent COVID-19. Sources were T cells, B-cell-depleted T cells, or PBMCs; the material itself was cDNA or gDNA.

Deletions cut 4 bases from V and 6 bases from J, with 12 bases between. CDR3 length equals 13 residues. The germline V gene has CDR1 LGHNA and CDR2 YSLEER. The authors' processing: Amplification from reference gene primers served as the basis for estimated nucleated cell counts. The table came from immunoSEQ multiplex PCR; TCRdb's copy has only in-frame clones and leaves some out. D and trimming were read from the DNA, whereas the V and J calls and clone size are those reported in that table. This table holds roughly 270,000 clones, over 75% found once. Input material: peripheral blood. This clonotype originated in a young man with active or convalescent COVID-19. The gene calls are TRBV4-3 and TRBJ1-1; D gene unclear. The CDR3 region has the DNA TGCGCCAGCAGCCCAGGCGAAGGCTCTGAAGCTTTCTTT. This encodes CASSPGEGSEAFF.